The clone carrying this T cell receptor (beta chain) has ten or more counts. Its target is unknown. There were TCR beta CDR3 regions amplified from RNA transcripts. HTBI primers were used for first-round RT-PCR of the TCR CDR3. A single record per CDR3 protein comes from TCRdb applying MiXCR to the multiplex PCR reads. The sample carries 500,000 to 600,000 distinct CDR3 sequences, around 50% recorded once. Germline lookup yields CDR1 MNHNS and CDR2 SASEGT. This CDR3 is 14 amino acids long. V lost 1 base, J lost 4 bases, and 10 bases lay in between. The data originate from a study of T cells in Graves' hyperthyroidism and ophthalmopathy. Whole-study results and caveats: Using 13 V-J features, a model discriminated ophthalmopathy from stable hyperthyroidism. Before onset, ophthalmopathy was predicted by the model a median roughly 6.8 months earlier.

The source is an adult woman with Graves' disease, either hyperthyroidism or ophthalmopathy (not recorded which). The chain is built from TRBV6-1 and TRBJ1-2, with TRBD1 as a possible D gene (5 bases). Sequencing used peripheral blood or thyroid tissue (not recorded which). The CDR3 sequence: CASSEGGRSYGYTF. CDR3 nucleotide sequence: TGTGCCAGCAGTGAAGGGGGACGGAGCTATGGCTACACCTTC.